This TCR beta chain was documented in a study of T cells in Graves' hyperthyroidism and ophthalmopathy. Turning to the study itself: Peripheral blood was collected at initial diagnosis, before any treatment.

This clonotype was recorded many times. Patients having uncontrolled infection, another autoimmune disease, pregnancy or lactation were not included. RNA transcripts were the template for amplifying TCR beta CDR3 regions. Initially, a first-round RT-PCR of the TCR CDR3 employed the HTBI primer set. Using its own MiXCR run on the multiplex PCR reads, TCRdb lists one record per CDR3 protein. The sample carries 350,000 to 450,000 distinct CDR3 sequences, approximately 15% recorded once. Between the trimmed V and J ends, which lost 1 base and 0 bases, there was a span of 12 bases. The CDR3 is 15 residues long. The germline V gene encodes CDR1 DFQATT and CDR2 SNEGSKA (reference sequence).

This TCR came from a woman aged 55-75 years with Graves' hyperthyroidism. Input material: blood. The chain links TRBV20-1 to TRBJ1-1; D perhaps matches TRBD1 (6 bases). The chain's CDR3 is CSARVAGELNTEAFF. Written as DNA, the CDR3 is TGCAGTGCTAGAGTGGCAGGGGAACTGAACACTGAAGCTTTCTTT.